Below are 16 T cell receptor beta chains sequenced from a single sample in a study of molecular identifiers for immune sequencing clone quantification. TCRdb reanalysed the PCR reads using MiXCR and keeps one entry per CDR3 protein. Among 250,000 to 400,000 distinct CDR3 sequences listed, roughly a fifth were seen once. Sequenced material: naive CD8+ T cells from blood, with Jurkat cell RNA spiked in. As for subset: FACS-sorted CD8+CD4-CCR7+CD45RA+ naive T cells. These receptors all come from a human donor in good health. Some libraries in this study had Jurkat cell RNA spiked in.

At least ten counts were recorded for this clonotype. V and J are TRBV15 and TRBJ2-7, with TRBD1 as a possible D gene (6 bases). From germline, CDR1 is LNHNV and CDR2 YYDKDF (reference sequence). V was clipped by 6 bases and J by 4 bases, with 13 bases between them. The CDR3 has 13 amino acids. CDR3 protein: CATSMSGEYEQYF. DNA for the CDR3: TGTGCCACCAGTATGTCAGGGGAGTACGAGCAGTACTTC. The complete variable domain, with remaining parts taken from reference TRBV15 and TRBJ2-7, reads DAMVIQNPRYQVTQFGKPVTLSCSQTLNHNVMYWYQQKSSQAPKLLFHYYDKDFNNEADTPDNFQSRRPNTSFCFLDIRSPGLGDTAMYLCATSMSGEYEQYFGPGTRLTVT.

This clonotype was observed at least ten times. The chain has TRBV27 and TRBJ1-1; D remains ambiguous. Trimming shortened V by 0 bases and J by 12 bases, and 5 bases separated the two germline ends. Germline lookup yields CDR1 MNHEY and CDR2 SMNVEV (reference sequence). There are 10 residues in the CDR3. The CDR3 is CASSLSSPFF. The DNA for the CDR3 is TGTGCCAGCAGTTTATCTTCGCCTTTCTTT.

This clonotype was seen more than once but under ten times. J is TRBJ2-3 and V is TRBV6-2 or TRBV6-3, with 9 bases matching TRBD2. Losses at the gene ends were 4 bases for V and 1 base for J; bases not matched to a gene: 15. The CDR3 contains 19 residues. Per germline, CDR1 MNHEY and CDR2 SVGEGT. Written as DNA, the CDR3 is TGTGCCAGCAGTTCCGGTGGGGCGGGAGGGGTCTTCGGCACAGATACGCAGTATTTT. Translating it yields CASSSGGAGGVFGTDTQYF.

This clonotype was observed a few times. This chain links TRBV3-1 with TRBJ2-5, with TRBD2 matching over 10 bases. CDR3 size: 20 residues. Germline V gene sequence: CDR1 LGHDT, CDR2 YNNKEL (reference sequence). The V segment lost 0 bases and the J segment 5 bases; nucleotides outside the gene matches: 18. In nucleotides, the CDR3 is TGTGCCAGCAGCCAAGATCAGTACTGGTCAGCGGGGGGGCCGAGTGAGACCCAGTACTTC. Protein product: CASSQDQYWSAGGPSETQYF.

The chain uses TRBV9 and TRBJ1-3; no reliable D call. V lost 4 bases, J lost 0 bases, and 11 bases lay in between. CDR3 length: 15 residues. The germline V gene encodes CDR1 SGDLS and CDR2 YYNGEE. This CDR3 reads CASSLNRDSGNTIYF. CDR3 coding DNA: TGTGCCAGCAGCCTCAACCGGGACTCTGGAAACACCATATATTTT.

There are a few counts of this clonotype. This sequence may be a read error, since a much larger clone differs from it by one base. The rearrangement links TRBV5-1 to TRBJ2-7, with a tentative D call TRBD1 (5 bases). This CDR3 is 13 amino acids long. The germline gives CDR1 SGHRS, CDR2 YFSETQ. CDR3 nucleotide sequence: TGCGCCAGCAGCCTACCAGGGTCATACGAGCGGTACTTC. Amino acids: CASSLPGSYERYF.

Regarding this clonotype: This may be a read error: a much more frequent sequence differs by one nucleotide. The chain couples TRBV30 to TRBJ2-3; D is unclear. In germline, CDR1 is GTSNPN, CDR2 SVGIG (reference sequence). The CDR3 length is 14 residues. V gave up 4 bases and J gave up 4 bases, with 15 bases separating them. The CDR3 DNA follows: TGTGCCTGGAATGTACTTAGTTGGCCAGATACGCAGTATTTT. As protein: CAWNVLSWPDTQYF.

Concerning this clonotype itself: A much larger clone sits a single nucleotide away, making a read error possible. The chain links TRBV3-1 to TRBJ2-2; possibly TRBD1 or TRBD2 for D (5 bases each). This CDR3 contains 17 residues. CDR1 and CDR2 (germline): LGHDT, YNNKEL (reference sequence). The CDR3 nucleotides are TGTGCCAGCAGCCAAGATATTCCAGGGTTAGGGACCGGGGAGCCGTTTTTT. It specifies CASSQDIPGLGTGEPFF.

This clonotype was seen more than once but under ten times. The chain has TRBV5-4 and TRBJ2-7; D is undetermined. The CDR3 runs to 15 residues. Trimming stripped 4 bases from V and 3 bases from J, with 17 bases between. Germline CDR1 is SGHNT and CDR2 is YYREEE (reference sequence). CDR3 sequence (DNA): TGTGCCAGCAGCGAATGGAGCCTCACAGACTACGAGCAGTACTTC. This translates into CASSEWSLTDYEQYF.

The sample holds many counts of this clonotype. The chain is built from TRBV12-3 or TRBV12-4 and TRBJ2-7, with unresolved D. V was shortened by 4 bases and J by 6 bases, with 22 bases between the two germline ends. The CDR3 is 16 residues long. The CDR3 DNA reads TGTGCCAGCAGTTCGGTTTGTACAATCGCTTCGTGCGAGCAGTACTTC. Translating gives CASSSVCTIASCEQYF.

The table lists this clonotype with many counts. The chain employs TRBV24-1 and TRBJ1-5; tentative D call: TRBD1 (5 bases). Trimming took 4 bases from V and 6 from J, leaving 18 bases between them. Germline CDR1 reads KGHDR; CDR2 reads SFDVKD. The CDR3 extends over 16 amino acids. CDR3 region: CATSDWTSGKGQPQHF. For the CDR3, the DNA is TGTGCCACCAGTGACTGGACATCAGGAAAGGGTCAGCCCCAGCATTTT.

This clonotype came up many times. The rearrangement joins TRBV5-5 to TRBJ2-1; D not resolved. CDR3 length equals 15 residues. Trimming took off 5 bases at V and 2 bases at J, with 14 bases between the two ends. Germline CDR1 and CDR2: SGHKS and YYEKEE (reference sequence). CDR3 nucleotide sequence: TGTGCCAGCAGTCCCCCCGTGGAGACCTACAATGAGCAGTTCTTC. This gives the protein CASSPPVETYNEQFF.

This clonotype has only a few counts. The chain has TRBV7-9 and TRBJ2-1, with 10 bases matching TRBD2. The V segment lost 6 bases and the J segment 0 bases; nucleotides outside the gene matches: 14. Germline V gene lookup returns CDR1 SEHNR and CDR2 FQNEAQ (reference sequence). This CDR3 has 19 residues. CDR3 region: CASSHSISSGGSSYNEQFF. DNA of the CDR3: TGTGCCAGCAGTCATTCTATCTCTAGCGGGGGTAGCTCCTACAATGAGCAGTTCTTC.

This clonotype occurred a few times. The chain couples TRBV20-1 to TRBJ2-7, with D maybe TRBD1 (6 bases). Germline CDR1 is DFQATT and CDR2 is SNEGSKA (reference sequence). V shed 1 base and J shed 0 bases, with 22 bases lying between them. The CDR3 length is 18 residues. CDR3 loop: CSARVPGHRPGSSYEQYF. CDR3 nucleotide sequence: TGCAGTGCTAGAGTCCCGGGACATAGGCCGGGGAGCTCCTACGAGCAGTACTTC.

The sample holds many counts of this clonotype. The chain uses TRBV27 and TRBJ1-4, with D possibly TRBD1 on 5 matching bases. This CDR3 spans 14 amino acids. V shed 5 bases and J shed 5 bases, with 12 bases lying between them. Germline lookup yields CDR1 MNHEY and CDR2 SMNVEV (reference sequence). As DNA, the CDR3 is TGTGCCAGCAGTCCCCAGGGTGTAAATGAAAAACTGTTTTTT. Translated, it gives CASSPQGVNEKLFF.

This clonotype came up many times. This chain links TRBV14 with TRBJ1-6; D uncertain. V lost 1 base to trimming and J lost 7 bases, with 23 bases between them. The CDR3 extends over 19 amino acids. Germline lookup yields CDR1 SGHDN and CDR2 FVKESK. The CDR3 loop is CASSQAVEYTRGLNSPLHF. The CDR3 DNA sequence: TGTGCCAGCAGCCAAGCGGTTGAGTACACCCGCGGGCTAAATTCACCCCTCCACTTT.